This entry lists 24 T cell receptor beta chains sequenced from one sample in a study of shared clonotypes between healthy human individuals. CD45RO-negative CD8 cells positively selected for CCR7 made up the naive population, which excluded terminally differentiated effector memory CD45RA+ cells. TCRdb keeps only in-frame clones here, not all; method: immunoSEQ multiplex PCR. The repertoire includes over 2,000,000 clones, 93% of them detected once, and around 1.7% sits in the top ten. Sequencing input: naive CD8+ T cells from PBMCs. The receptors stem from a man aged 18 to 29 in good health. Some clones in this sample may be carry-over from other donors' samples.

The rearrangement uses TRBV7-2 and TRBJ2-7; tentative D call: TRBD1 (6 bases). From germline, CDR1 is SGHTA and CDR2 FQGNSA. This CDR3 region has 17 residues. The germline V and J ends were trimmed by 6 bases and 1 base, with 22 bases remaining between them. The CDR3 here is CASSLAYSDSPSYEQYF. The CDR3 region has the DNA TGTGCCAGCAGTCTCGCCTACTCGGACAGCCCATCCTACGAGCAGTACTTC.

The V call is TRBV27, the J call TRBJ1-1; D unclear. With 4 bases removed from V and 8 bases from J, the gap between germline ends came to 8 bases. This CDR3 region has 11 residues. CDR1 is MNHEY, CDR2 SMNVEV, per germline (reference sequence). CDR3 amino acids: CASSSPGEAFF. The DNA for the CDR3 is TGTGCCAGCAGTTCCCCGGGAGAAGCTTTCTTT.

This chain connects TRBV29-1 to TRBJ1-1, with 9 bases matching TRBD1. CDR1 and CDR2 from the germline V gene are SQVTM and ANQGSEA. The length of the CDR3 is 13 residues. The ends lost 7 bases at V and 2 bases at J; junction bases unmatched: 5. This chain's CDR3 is CSAPGQGNTEAFF. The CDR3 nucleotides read TGCAGCGCACCGGGACAGGGCAACACTGAAGCTTTCTTT.

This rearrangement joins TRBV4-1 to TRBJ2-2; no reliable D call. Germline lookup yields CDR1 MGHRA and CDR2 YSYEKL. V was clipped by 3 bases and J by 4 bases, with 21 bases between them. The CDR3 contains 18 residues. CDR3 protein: CASSQVSVALRGTGELFF. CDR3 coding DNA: TGCGCCAGCAGCCAGGTCTCGGTGGCACTTCGCGGCACCGGGGAGCTGTTTTTT.

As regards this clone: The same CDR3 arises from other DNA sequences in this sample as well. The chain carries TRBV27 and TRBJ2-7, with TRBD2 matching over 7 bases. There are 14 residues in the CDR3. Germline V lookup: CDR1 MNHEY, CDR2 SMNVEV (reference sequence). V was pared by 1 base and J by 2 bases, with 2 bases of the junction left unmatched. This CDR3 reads CASSLLGGPYEQYF. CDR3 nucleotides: TGTGCCAGCAGTTTATTGGGAGGGCCCTACGAGCAGTACTTC.

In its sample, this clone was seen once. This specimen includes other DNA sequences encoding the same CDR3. The DNA of the CDR3 is TGTGCCAGCAGTTTGGGACAGAGCTATGGCTACACCTTC. The encoded protein is CASSLGQSYGYTF. The chain uses TRBV27 and TRBJ1-2; 7 bases are shared with TRBD1. The germline gives CDR1 MNHEY, CDR2 SMNVEV (reference sequence). V lost 3 bases and J lost 4; bases outside the gene matches: 2. There are 13 residues in the CDR3.

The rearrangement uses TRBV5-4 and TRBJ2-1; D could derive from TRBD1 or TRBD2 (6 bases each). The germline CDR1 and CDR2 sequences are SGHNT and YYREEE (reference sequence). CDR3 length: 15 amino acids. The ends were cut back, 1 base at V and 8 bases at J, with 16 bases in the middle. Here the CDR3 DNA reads TGTGCCAGCAGCTTGAGGGGGGCTCGCCAGGATGAGCAGTTCTTC. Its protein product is CASSLRGARQDEQFF.

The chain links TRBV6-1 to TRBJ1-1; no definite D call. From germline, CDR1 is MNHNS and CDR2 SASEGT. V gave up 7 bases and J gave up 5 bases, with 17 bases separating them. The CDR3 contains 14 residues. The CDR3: CASNLREGWTEAFF. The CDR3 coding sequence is TGTGCCAGCAACTTAAGGGAGGGTTGGACTGAAGCTTTCTTT.

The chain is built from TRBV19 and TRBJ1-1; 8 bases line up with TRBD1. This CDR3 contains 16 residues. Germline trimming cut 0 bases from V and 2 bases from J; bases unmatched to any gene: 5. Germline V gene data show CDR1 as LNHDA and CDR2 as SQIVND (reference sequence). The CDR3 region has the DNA TGTGCCAGTAGTATAGATGCAGGGGGCTCTAACACTGAAGCTTTCTTT. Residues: CASSIDAGGSNTEAFF.

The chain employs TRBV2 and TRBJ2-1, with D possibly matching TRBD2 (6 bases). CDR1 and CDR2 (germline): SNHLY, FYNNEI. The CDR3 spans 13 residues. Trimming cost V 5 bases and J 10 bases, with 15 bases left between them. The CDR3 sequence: CASSWGLSDEQFF. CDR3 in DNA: TGTGCCAGCAGTTGGGGACTTAGTGACGAGCAGTTCTTC.

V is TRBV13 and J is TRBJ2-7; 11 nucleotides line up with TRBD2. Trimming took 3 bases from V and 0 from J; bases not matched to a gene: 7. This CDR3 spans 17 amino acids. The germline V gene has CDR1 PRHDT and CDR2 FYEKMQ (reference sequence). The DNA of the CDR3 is TGTGCCAGCAGCTTTGGTCTAGCGGGAGGCCCCTCCTACGAGCAGTACTTC. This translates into CASSFGLAGGPSYEQYF.

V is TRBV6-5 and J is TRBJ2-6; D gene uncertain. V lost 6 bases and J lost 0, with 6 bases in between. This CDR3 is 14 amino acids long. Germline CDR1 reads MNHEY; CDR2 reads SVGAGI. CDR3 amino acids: CASSGYSGANVLTF. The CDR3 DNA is TGTGCCAGCAGCGGGTACTCTGGGGCCAACGTCCTGACTTTC.

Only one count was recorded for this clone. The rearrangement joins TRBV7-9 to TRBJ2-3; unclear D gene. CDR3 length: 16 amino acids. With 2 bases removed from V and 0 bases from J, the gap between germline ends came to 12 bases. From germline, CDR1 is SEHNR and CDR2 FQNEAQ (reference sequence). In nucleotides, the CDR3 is TGTGCCAGCAGCTTATTCCAGCTTTCTAGCACAGATACGCAGTATTTT. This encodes CASSLFQLSSTDTQYF.

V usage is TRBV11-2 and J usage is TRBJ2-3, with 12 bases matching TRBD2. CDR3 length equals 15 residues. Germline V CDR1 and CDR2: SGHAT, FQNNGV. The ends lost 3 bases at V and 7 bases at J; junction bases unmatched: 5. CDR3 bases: TGTGCCAGCAGCTTTACGACTAGCGGGAGTTATACGCAGTATTTT. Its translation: CASSFTTSGSYTQYF.

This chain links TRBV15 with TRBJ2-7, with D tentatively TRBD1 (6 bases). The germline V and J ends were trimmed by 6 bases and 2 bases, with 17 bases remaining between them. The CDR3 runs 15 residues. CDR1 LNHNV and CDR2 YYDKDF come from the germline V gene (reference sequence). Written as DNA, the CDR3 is TGTGCCACCAGGCCCTCACAGGGCCTCACCTACGAGCAGTACTTC. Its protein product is CATRPSQGLTYEQYF.

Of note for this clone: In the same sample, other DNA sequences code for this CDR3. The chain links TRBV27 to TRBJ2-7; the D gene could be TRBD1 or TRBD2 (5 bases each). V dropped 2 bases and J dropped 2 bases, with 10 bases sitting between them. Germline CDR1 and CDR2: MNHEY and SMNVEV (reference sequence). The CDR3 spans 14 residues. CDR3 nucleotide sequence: TGTGCCAGCAGTTTAGAGGGGCCTACCTACGAGCAGTACTTC. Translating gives CASSLEGPTYEQYF.

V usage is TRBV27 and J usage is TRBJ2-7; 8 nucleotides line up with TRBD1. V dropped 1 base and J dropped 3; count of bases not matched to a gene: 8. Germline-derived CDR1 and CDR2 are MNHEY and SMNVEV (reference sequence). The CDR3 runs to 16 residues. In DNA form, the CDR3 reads TGTGCCAGCAGTTTATACCCAGGGGGCGCGATCTACGAGCAGTACTTC. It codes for CASSLYPGGAIYEQYF.

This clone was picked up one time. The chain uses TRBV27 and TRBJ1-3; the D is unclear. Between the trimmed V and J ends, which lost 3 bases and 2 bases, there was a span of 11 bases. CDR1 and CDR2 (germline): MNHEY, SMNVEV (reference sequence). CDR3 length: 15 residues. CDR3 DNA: TGTGCCAGCAGTTTCGGGGTTTCCCCTGGAAACACCATATATTTT. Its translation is CASSFGVSPGNTIYF.

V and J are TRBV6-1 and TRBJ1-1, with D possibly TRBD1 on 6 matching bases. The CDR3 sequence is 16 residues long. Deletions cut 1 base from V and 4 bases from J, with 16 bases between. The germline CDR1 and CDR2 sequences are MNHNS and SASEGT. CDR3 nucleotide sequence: TGTGCCAGCAGTGAAGGTATTCGCCAAGGGGGCACTGAAGCTTTCTTT. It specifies CASSEGIRQGGTEAFF.

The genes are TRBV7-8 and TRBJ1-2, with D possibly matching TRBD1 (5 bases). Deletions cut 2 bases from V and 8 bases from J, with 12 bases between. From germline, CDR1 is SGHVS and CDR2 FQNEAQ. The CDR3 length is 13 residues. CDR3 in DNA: TGTGCCAGCAGCTTACTCAGGGAACTCGGCTACACCTTC. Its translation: CASSLLRELGYTF.

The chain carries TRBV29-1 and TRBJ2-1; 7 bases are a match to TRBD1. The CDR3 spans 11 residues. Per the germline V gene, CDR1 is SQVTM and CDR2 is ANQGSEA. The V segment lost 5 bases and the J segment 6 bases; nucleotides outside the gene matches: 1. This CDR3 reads CSVWDSNEQFF. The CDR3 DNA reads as TGCAGCGTTTGGGACAGCAATGAGCAGTTCTTC.

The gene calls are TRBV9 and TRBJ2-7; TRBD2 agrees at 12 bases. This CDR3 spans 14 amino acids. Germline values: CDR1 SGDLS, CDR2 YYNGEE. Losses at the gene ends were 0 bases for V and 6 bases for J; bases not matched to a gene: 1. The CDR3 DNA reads TGTGCCAGCAGCGTAGGGACTAGCGGGGCCGAGCAGTACTTC. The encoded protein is CASSVGTSGAEQYF.

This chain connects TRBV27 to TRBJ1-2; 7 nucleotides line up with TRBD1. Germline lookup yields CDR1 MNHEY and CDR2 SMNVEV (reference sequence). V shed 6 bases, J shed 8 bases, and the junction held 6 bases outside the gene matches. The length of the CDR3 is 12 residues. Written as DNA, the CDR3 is TGTGCCAGCAGGGGACAGAGTGAGGGCTACACCTTC. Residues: CASRGQSEGYTF.

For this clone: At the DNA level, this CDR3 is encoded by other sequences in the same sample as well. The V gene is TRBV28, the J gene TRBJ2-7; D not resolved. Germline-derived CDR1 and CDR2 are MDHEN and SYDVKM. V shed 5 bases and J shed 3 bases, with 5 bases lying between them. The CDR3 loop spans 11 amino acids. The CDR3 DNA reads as TGTGCCAGCAGTCTCGGCTACGAGCAGTACTTC. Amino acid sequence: CASSLGYEQYF.